This note documents a single TCR beta chain sequence. Its antigen is not known. The sample comes from a study of naive and memory T cell subsets. Study-wide points: Naive repertoires, especially CD8, held a few larger clonotypes, possibly memory cells re-expressing CD45RA.

The CDR3 totals 11 residues. Germline lookup yields CDR1 MGHDK and CDR2 SYGVNS. The ends were cut back, 1 base at V and 10 bases at J, with 7 bases in the middle. Two oligonucleotides, mixed equimolar, formed the beta constant-region primer covering TRBC1 and TRBC2. TCRdb reprocessed the UMI-ligation and nested PCR reads with MiXCR, giving one entry per CDR3 protein. The table shows 130,000 to 150,000 distinct CDR3 sequences, with 15% to 20% occurring only once. Four subsets defined by CD45RA and CD27 were sorted after CD3, CD4, CD8 and live/dead staining. The sample consisted of naive CD4+ T cells from blood. The sequence was collected from a human donor in good health. The rearrangement uses TRBV25-1 and TRBJ1-1; D uncertain. CDR3 DNA: TGTGCCAGCAGTGAATTTAGTCGAGCTTTCTTT. Translating it yields CASSEFSRAFF.